The rows below give T cell receptor beta chains drawn from one sample of a study of T-cell reconstitution after alpha-beta-depleted transplantation in children. TCRdb called the PCR reads again in MiXCR, with one record for every CDR3 protein. The table has fewer than 500,000 distinct CDR3 sequences, around two fifths seen once. Specimen: PBMCs, collected before TCRalphabeta/CD19-depleted stem cell transplant. These receptors all stem from a girl aged 2-15 years with aplastic anemia, due to receive a stem cell transplant. Each CDR3 is given with its conserved first and last residue. D genes are given only for firm matches. Clone size is shown for a subset of rows, as once, few, many or a class of expanded clone.

few | TRBJ2-7 | . | TRBV20-1 | TGCAGTGTACTCGGAACCTACGAGCAGTACTTC | CSVLGTYEQYF
. | TRBJ2-1 | . | TRBV20-1 | TGCAGTGCTCACAGGGTGGCCTACAATGAGCAGTTCTTC | CSAHRVAYNEQFF
. | TRBJ2-7 | TRBD1 | TRBV3-1 | TGTGCCAGCATCAGGCAGGGGGATCGCTACGAGCAGTACTTC | CASIRQGDRYEQYF
. | TRBJ2-7 | TRBD2 | TRBV20-1 | TGCAGTGCTAGGGCCCCTAGCGGGAGGAGTGGGTACGAGCAGTACTTC | CSARAPSGRSGYEQYF
few | TRBJ1-5 | . | TRBV20-1 | TGCAGTGCTAGAGGGACAGACCTTAGCAATCAGCCCCAGCATTTT | CSARGTDLSNQPQHF
. | TRBJ1-2 | . | TRBV5-1 | TGCGCCAGCAGCTGGACCGGAGACAGTAACTATGGCTACACCTTC | CASSWTGDSNYGYTF
few | TRBJ2-2 | . | TRBV7-2 | TGTGCCAGCAGCCCCCGGGTCCGCGACAGCGGGGAGCTGTTTTTT | CASSPRVRDSGELFF
. | TRBJ2-7 | TRBD1 | TRBV10-3 | TGTGCCACTTCTCCGGGACAGGGGGCCCTCAGCTCCTACGAGCAGTACTTC | CATSPGQGALSSYEQYF
. | TRBJ1-5 | TRBD1 | TRBV18 | TGTGCCAGCTCACCAGGCACAGGGGGCACGGAGCCCCAGCATTTT | CASSPGTGGTEPQHF
many | TRBJ2-7 | TRBD2 | TRBV7-2 | TGTGCCAGCAGCTTAGGGGGACTAGCGGGAGGGCACTACTTC | CASSLGGLAGGHYF
many | TRBJ2-3 | . | TRBV5-1 | TGCGCCAGCAGCTTGGTGCCGGGTCCCACAGATACGCAGTATTTT | CASSLVPGPTDTQYF
. | TRBJ2-7 | TRBD2 | TRBV7-3 | TGTGCCAGCAGCCCTTCGGGACTAGGCGACGAGCAGTACTTC | CASSPSGLGDEQYF
. | TRBJ1-1 | TRBD1 | TRBV3-1 | TGTGCCAGCAGCCACGTTAAGTGGGGGACAGGGGCCTCGGAGACGAACACTGAAGCTTTCTTT | CASSHVKWGTGASETNTEAFF
. | TRBJ2-3 | . | TRBV5-5 | TGTGCCAGCAGCTTGATGGAAGGACCCACAGATACGCAGTATTTT | CASSLMEGPTDTQYF
. | TRBJ1-1 | TRBD1 | TRBV28 | TGTGCCAGCAGGGGACAGGTTAAGATGAACACTGAAGCTTTCTTT | CASRGQVKMNTEAFF
few | TRBJ2-7 | . | TRBV20-1 | TGCAGTGCTGTGGCCCGGACCTGGGAGCAGTACTTC | CSAVARTWEQYF
once | TRBJ2-5 | . | TRBV5-1 | TGCGCCAGCAGCTTGGTCGGGATAGAGACCCAGTACTTC | CASSLVGIETQYF
. | TRBJ2-5 | . | TRBV20-1 | TGCAGTGCTCGCTCAACGGGGGATCCCATCCAAGAGACCCAGTACTTC | CSARSTGDPIQETQYF
. | TRBJ1-1 | . | TRBV6-5 | TGTGCCAGCAGTTACTCGGGGTGGGGAACTGAAGCTTTCTTT | CASSYSGWGTEAFF
. | TRBJ2-3 | TRBD2 | TRBV20-1 | TGCAGTGCCATACTTTTACTAGCGGGGTCAGATACGCAGTATTTT | CSAILLLAGSDTQYF
few | TRBJ2-1 | . | TRBV6-4 | TGTGCCAGCAGTGACTTTGGCGTTTCCTCCTACAATGAGCAGTTCTTC | CASSDFGVSSYNEQFF
. | TRBJ2-1 | . | TRBV28 | TGTGCCAGCAGTTTGGCCCGGCCATGGGAAAATGAGCAGTTCTTC | CASSLARPWENEQFF
. | TRBJ2-3 | TRBD2 | TRBV5-1 | TGCGCCAGCAGCTTGGCCCAAGCGGGGGGAGATACGCAGTATTTT | CASSLAQAGGDTQYF
. | TRBJ2-5 | TRBD2 | TRBV7-6 | TGTGCCAGCAGCTTCGGACTAGCGGGGGGCGGACAAGAGACCCAGTACTTC | CASSFGLAGGGQETQYF
many | TRBJ2-2 | . | TRBV12-3/TRBV12-4 | TGTGCCAGCAGTTTATTGGGTCAAAGCACCGGGGAGCTGTTTTTT | CASSLLGQSTGELFF
. | TRBJ2-6 | . | TRBV5-8 | TGTGCCAGCAGGCCTACCGCCGGCCTCTCTGGGGCCAACGTCCTGACTTTC | CASRPTAGLSGANVLTF